These T cell receptor beta chains were read from a single sample in a study of blood T cell repertoires in COVID-19. Assay: immunoSEQ multiplex PCR; the TCRdb copy retains only in-frame clones and omits some. The profile shows under 300,000 clones, approximately 91% of them singletons. Sequencing was performed on peripheral blood. The receptors were gathered from a woman aged 35 to 49 who had recovered from COVID-19. Both conserved end residues are part of each CDR3. Each record gives: D gene, J gene, V gene, clone size, CDR3 DNA, CDR3 protein. D genes are given only for firm matches. The size field is filled for only some rows; it gives once, few, many or a size class.

>.|TRBJ2-1|TRBV7-2|.
TGTGCCAGCAGCTTAGTCAGAGCTAGCGATGCCGCCCACAATGAGCAGTTCTTC
CASSLVRASDAAHNEQFF
>TRBD1|TRBJ2-3|TRBV7-8|.
TGTGCCAGCAGCGGACGGGACAGTAGCACAGATACGCAGTATTTT
CASSGRDSSTDTQYF
>TRBD1|TRBJ1-2|TRBV11-2|.
TGTGCCAGCACCAGGACAGGGGGGATCGGCTACACCTTC
CASTRTGGIGYTF
>.|TRBJ1-4|TRBV4-2|.
TGTGCCAGCAGCCTAGCATCTCCGGGGGGGCAACCTAATGAAAAACTGTTTTTT
CASSLASPGGQPNEKLFF
>.|TRBJ2-6|TRBV27|.
TGTGCCACTTCCAGGGGTTCCGGGGCCAACGTCCTGACTTTC
CATSRGSGANVLTF
>TRBD1|TRBJ2-7|TRBV5-1|.
TGCGCCAGCAGCATGGGACAGGCTCAATACGAGCAGTACTTC
CASSMGQAQYEQYF
>TRBD1|TRBJ1-1|TRBV19|once
TGTGCCAGTAGTAGGACAGGGGTGTTGGGCACTGAAGCTTTCTTT
CASSRTGVLGTEAFF
>.|TRBJ2-1|TRBV7-9|.
TGTGCCAGCAGCCAGACATCGCTAGCGCCCTACTTCTTC
CASSQTSLAPYFF
>.|TRBJ1-6|TRBV27|.
TGTGCCAGCAGTGAACAGGCATCACCCCTCCACTTT
CASSEQASPLHF
>.|TRBJ1-1|TRBV24-1|.
TGTGCCACCAGTGACGGGGGTTCTTCCACTGAAGCTTTCTTT
CATSDGGSSTEAFF
>TRBD1|TRBJ1-1|TRBV10-3|.
TGTGCCATCAGACCCACGGGACAGGAGTACACTGAAGCTTTCTTT
CAIRPTGQEYTEAFF
>.|TRBJ1-1|TRBV3-1/TRBV3-2|once
TGTGCCAGCAGCCAAGATTGGGCATTCGGGGTTCTTTCACCTTGGGACACTGAAGCTTTCTTT
CASSQDWAFGVLSPWDTEAFF
>TRBD2|TRBJ2-1|TRBV7-8|.
TGTGCCAGCAGCTTAGCCGGTGGCGCGACTAGCGGCCACAATGAGCAGTTCTTC
CASSLAGGATSGHNEQFF
>.|TRBJ1-2|TRBV7-9|.
TGTGCCAGCAGCTTTGAGCCTAACTATGGCTACACCTTC
CASSFEPNYGYTF
>.|TRBJ1-2|TRBV28|.
TGTGCCTCCCAAGTTGCGGGCCCCTATGGCTACACCTTC
CASQVAGPYGYTF